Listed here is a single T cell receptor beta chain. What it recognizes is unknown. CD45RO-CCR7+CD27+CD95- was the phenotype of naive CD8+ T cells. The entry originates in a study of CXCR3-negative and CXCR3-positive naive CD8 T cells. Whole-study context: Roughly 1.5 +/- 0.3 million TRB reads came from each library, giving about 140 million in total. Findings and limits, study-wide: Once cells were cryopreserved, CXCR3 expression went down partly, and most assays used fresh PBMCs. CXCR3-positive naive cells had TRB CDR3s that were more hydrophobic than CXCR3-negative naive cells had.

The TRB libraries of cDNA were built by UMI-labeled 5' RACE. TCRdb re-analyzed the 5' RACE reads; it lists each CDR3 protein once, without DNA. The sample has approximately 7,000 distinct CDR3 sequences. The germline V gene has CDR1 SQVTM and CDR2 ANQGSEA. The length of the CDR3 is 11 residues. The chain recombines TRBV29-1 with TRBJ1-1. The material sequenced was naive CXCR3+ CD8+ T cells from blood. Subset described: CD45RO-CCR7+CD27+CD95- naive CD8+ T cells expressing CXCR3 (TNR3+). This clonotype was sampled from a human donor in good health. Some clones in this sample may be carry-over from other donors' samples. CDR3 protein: CSVAVQSEAFF.